The 29 T cell receptor beta chains presented below share a single source sample, sequenced in a study of blood T cell repertoires in COVID-19. Profiled with immunoSEQ multiplex PCR; TCRdb holds only in-frame clones, not every one. Of 200,000 to 250,000 clones in the sample, approximately 83% were seen once. Input material: peripheral blood. The receptors stem from a human donor in a cohort sampled during active COVID-19.

The rearrangement uses TRBV2 and TRBJ2-2; 9 nucleotides match TRBD1. Looked up from germline, CDR1 is SNHLY and CDR2 is FYNNEI. With 7 bases clipped from V and 5 bases from J, the junction kept 8 bases outside the gene matches. This CDR3 region has 15 residues. CDR3 amino acids: CASTLQGAQTGELFF. CDR3 sequence (DNA): TGTGCCAGCACTCTACAGGGGGCGCAAACCGGGGAGCTGTTTTTT.

The chain uses TRBV28 and TRBJ2-7; a weak D match, TRBD1 (5 bases). Germline CDR1 is MDHEN and CDR2 is SYDVKM. Trimming removed 1 base at V and 4 bases at J, with 11 bases between. This CDR3 contains 14 residues. The CDR3 reads CASSLYRSSYEQYF. CDR3 nucleotide sequence: TGTGCCAGCAGTTTATACAGGTCCTCTTACGAGCAGTACTTC. The full variable domain, with the rest looked up from reference TRBV28 and TRBJ2-7, is DVKVTQSSRYLVKRTGEKVFLECVQDMDHENMFWYRQDPGLGLRLIYFSYDVKMKEKGDIPEGYSVSREKKERFSLILESASTNQTSMYLCASSLYRSSYEQYFGPGTRLTVT.

The genes are TRBV7-2 and TRBJ1-3; D uncertain. The CDR3 runs 14 residues. Per the germline V gene, CDR1 is SGHTA and CDR2 is FQGNSA. V was clipped by 3 bases and J by 3 bases, with 9 bases between them. In nucleotides, the CDR3 is TGTGCCAGCAGCTTGGTCGCGGATGGAAACACCATATATTTT. Protein sequence: CASSLVADGNTIYF.

This chain uses TRBV5-1 with TRBJ2-1, with 10 bases lining up with TRBD2. This CDR3 has 18 residues. Germline V gene sequence: CDR1 SGHRS, CDR2 YFSETQ. Losses at the gene ends were 2 bases for V and 0 bases for J; bases not matched to a gene: 8. In nucleotides, the CDR3 is TGCGCCAGCAGCTTTTCTAGCGGGGGCCTCTCCTCCTACAATGAGCAGTTCTTC. This encodes CASSFSSGGLSSYNEQFF.

This clone was seen a single time. The V gene is TRBV7-8, the J gene TRBJ1-1; D gene ambiguous. V shed 6 bases and J shed 10 bases, with 18 bases lying between them. The germline V gene has CDR1 SGHVS and CDR2 FQNEAQ. This CDR3 region has 13 residues. The DNA of the CDR3 is TGTGCCAGCAGTTTTACAGACCTCAGCGGAGCTTTCTTT. It codes for CASSFTDLSGAFF.

The count of this clone is one. The V and J genes are TRBV10-2 and TRBJ1-6; D perhaps matches TRBD1 (6 bases). Germline CDR1 WSHSY, CDR2 SAAADI. The CDR3 is 15 residues long. Trimming pared 6 bases from V and 0 bases from J, leaving 9 bases between. The CDR3 sequence: CASRVDSSYNSPLHF. In DNA, the CDR3 is TGCGCCAGCAGAGTGGACAGCTCCTATAATTCACCCCTCCACTTT.

The genes are TRBV21-1 and TRBJ1-1. TRBV21-1 is termed a pseudogene. This CDR3 is 14 amino acids long. The CDR3 region is CASRWGRVRTEAFF. The CDR3 DNA reads as TGTGCCAGCAGGTGGGGGAGGGTGAGAACTGAAGCTTTCTTT.

V usage is TRBV4-2 and J usage is TRBJ2-3; 7 nucleotides match TRBD2. The V segment lost 1 base and the J segment 2 bases; nucleotides outside the gene matches: 6. Germline V gene data show CDR1 as LGHNA and CDR2 as YNFKEQ. This CDR3 is built from 16 residues. CDR3 region: CASSQAAGRLTDTQYF. The CDR3 region has the DNA TGTGCCAGCAGCCAAGCAGCGGGACGGCTCACAGATACGCAGTATTTT.

This chain joins TRBV28 and TRBJ1-1; 7 nucleotides line up with TRBD1. The CDR3 covers 15 residues. V shed 8 bases and J 1 base; nucleotides not matched to a gene: 10. Germline V gives CDR1 MDHEN, CDR2 SYDVKM. This CDR3 reads CASHSGGGRNTEAFF. In nucleotides, the CDR3 is TGTGCCAGCCATAGTGGAGGGGGCAGGAACACTGAAGCTTTCTTT.

In its sample, this clone was seen a few times. A much more abundant neighbour one base away suggests this may be a read error. The chain couples TRBV7-9 to TRBJ2-7; D gene ambiguous. Trimming removed 4 bases at V and 3 bases at J, with 4 bases between. The germline gives CDR1 SEHNR, CDR2 FQNEAQ (reference sequence). CDR3 size: 11 residues. The CDR3 coding sequence is TGTGCCAGCAGCTCCCTCTACGAGCAGTACTTC. Protein product: CASSSLYEQYF.

The chain uses TRBV18 and TRBJ2-1, with 7 nucleotides matching TRBD1. V dropped 0 bases and J dropped 6; count of bases not matched to a gene: 2. Germline CDR1 reads KGHSH; CDR2 reads LQKENI. The CDR3 is made up of 14 amino acids. The CDR3 sequence: CASSPPQGSNEQFF. In nucleotides, the CDR3 is TGTGCCAGCTCACCACCACAGGGGTCCAATGAGCAGTTCTTC. The whole variable domain, filled in from reference TRBV18 and TRBJ2-1, reads NAGVMQNPRHLVRRRGQEARLRCSPMKGHSHVYWYRQLPEEGLKFMVYLQKENIIDESGMPKERFSAEFPKEGPSILRIQQVVRGDSAAYFCASSPPQGSNEQFFGPGTRLTVL.

This chain uses TRBV10-1 with TRBJ1-6; 11 bases map to TRBD1. V shed 5 bases, J shed 10 bases, and the junction held 7 bases outside the gene matches. Germline CDR1 and CDR2: WNHNN and SYGVQD (reference sequence). This CDR3 region has 15 residues. In DNA form, the CDR3 reads TGCGCCAGCAGTCCCGGGACAGGGGGGAAATCACCCCTCCACTTT. Translating gives CASSPGTGGKSPLHF.

CDR3 residues: CATTLGTGSGEQYF. The DNA for the CDR3 is TGTGCCACCACATTGGGGACAGGGAGCGGAGAGCAGTACTTC. The chain links TRBV15 to TRBJ2-7, with 9 bases matching TRBD1. V was clipped by 7 bases and J by 7 bases; unmatched bases: 11. The CDR3 is 14 residues long. Germline V gene data show CDR1 as LNHNV and CDR2 as YYDKDF (reference sequence).

Details on this clone: The junction departs from germline at one end; a sequencing error may be responsible. The chain joins TRBV2 to TRBJ2-7; TRBD1 aligns across 10 bases. In germline, CDR1 is SNHLY, CDR2 FYNNEI. The CDR3 extends over 11 amino acids. The CDR3 DNA is TGTGCCAGCAGCCAAGGGGGACAGGGGTGCTTC. Translating it yields CASSQGGQGCF.

V gene TRBV5-6 combines with J gene TRBJ2-6, with D maybe TRBD1 (5 bases). Germline lookup yields CDR1 SGHDT and CDR2 YYEEEE. V shed 1 base and J shed 3 bases, with 11 bases lying between them. This CDR3 region has 16 residues. Here the CDR3 reads CASSLLQVGGANVLTF. CDR3 DNA: TGTGCCAGCAGCTTGCTACAGGTCGGTGGGGCCAACGTCCTGACTTTC.

This chain connects TRBV5-4 to TRBJ2-2, with D unresolved. Looked up from germline, CDR1 is SGHNT and CDR2 is YYREEE (reference sequence). This CDR3 is 12 amino acids long. V dropped 0 bases and J dropped 6 bases, with 3 bases sitting between them. DNA of the CDR3: TGTGCCAGCAGCTTGGACTCCGGGGAGCTGTTTTTT. Its translation: CASSLDSGELFF.

CDR3 nucleotides: TGTGCCACCAGCAGAGATAGGCGGGGGGCAGGCGGCTACACCTTC. Its protein is CATSRDRRGAGGYTF. The chain has TRBV15 and TRBJ1-2, with a weak D call TRBD1 (6 bases). The CDR3 contains 15 residues. CDR1 is LNHNV, CDR2 YYDKDF, per germline (reference sequence). Trimming cost V 0 bases and J 8 bases, with 16 bases left between them.

This chain uses TRBV19 with TRBJ1-5; 10 bases match TRBD1. Germline CDR1 reads LNHDA; CDR2 reads SQIVND (reference sequence). V dropped 6 bases and J dropped 4; count of bases not matched to a gene: 9. The CDR3 length is 16 residues. CDR3 residues: CASRTGGPKPNQPQHF. In DNA form, the CDR3 reads TGTGCCAGTAGGACAGGGGGCCCGAAACCTAATCAGCCCCAGCATTTT.

This chain links TRBV4-1 with TRBJ2-3; the D gene is possibly TRBD2 (5 bases). The germline V gene has CDR1 MGHRA and CDR2 YSYEKL. The CDR3 runs to 15 residues. Between the trimmed V and J ends, which lost 0 bases and 10 bases, there was a span of 17 bases. CDR3 sequence (DNA): TGCGCCAGCAGCCAAGAATCTTATTCGACTATCCCGCAGTATTTT. Encoded protein: CASSQESYSTIPQYF.

V usage is TRBV11-3 and J usage is TRBJ1-1, with D perhaps matching TRBD1 (6 bases). Trimming removed 2 bases at V and 4 bases at J, with 8 bases between. Germline loops: CDR1 SGHNT, CDR2 YENEEA. This CDR3 comprises 13 residues. In nucleotides, the CDR3 is TGTGCCAGCAGCTTAAGGGGGGGCACTGAAGCTTTCTTT. Protein product: CASSLRGGTEAFF.

The chain recombines TRBV4-1 with TRBJ1-1; 9 nucleotides align to TRBD1. V trimming: 2 bases; J trimming: 2 bases; junction bases outside the gene matches: 9. This CDR3 region has 17 residues. CDR1 and CDR2 from the germline V gene are MGHRA and YSYEKL. The chain's CDR3 is CASSQLPGTGINTEAFF. CDR3 in DNA: TGCGCCAGCAGCCAACTCCCCGGGACAGGGATAAACACTGAAGCTTTCTTT.

The chain joins TRBV7-9 to TRBJ2-1; the D gene is possibly TRBD1 (5 bases). Trimming left V 1 base short and J 10 bases short, with 5 bases between. CDR1 and CDR2 (germline): SEHNR, FQNEAQ (reference sequence). The CDR3 spans 11 residues. Written as DNA, the CDR3 is TGTGCCAGCAGCTTAGGACAGGAGCAGTTCTTC. It encodes CASSLGQEQFF.

This clone was recorded only once. V usage is TRBV9 and J usage is TRBJ2-1; TRBD2 matches 9 bases. V shed 2 bases and J 0 bases; nucleotides not matched to a gene: 3. This CDR3 is 16 amino acids long. From germline, CDR1 is SGDLS and CDR2 YYNGEE. The CDR3 sequence: CASSVSGSLSYNEQFF. CDR3 DNA: TGTGCCAGCAGCGTTAGCGGGAGCCTCTCCTACAATGAGCAGTTCTTC.

The V call is TRBV7-9, the J call TRBJ1-1; TRBD1 matches 7 bases. Germline CDR1 is SEHNR and CDR2 is FQNEAQ (reference sequence). The CDR3 covers 11 residues. Trimming cost V 6 bases and J 7 bases; bases outside gene matches: 2. CDR3 residues: CASSRDSEAFF. As DNA, the CDR3 is TGTGCCAGCAGTAGGGACAGTGAAGCTTTCTTT.

The rearrangement joins TRBV12-5 to TRBJ1-6, with TRBD1 identical over 9 bases. The ends lost 5 bases at V and 6 bases at J; junction bases unmatched: 5. The CDR3 spans 15 residues. CDR1 LGHNT and CDR2 FRNRAP come from the germline V gene. CDR3 nucleotide sequence: TGTGCTAGTGGTCTCGGACAGGGGATTAATTCACCCCTCCACTTT. Translated: CASGLGQGINSPLHF.

This clone was seen repeatedly, ten times or more. The chain recombines TRBV7-6 with TRBJ2-3; 11 bases are a match to TRBD2. V lost 5 bases to trimming and J lost 3 bases; unmatched junction nucleotides: 7. CDR1 is SGHVS, CDR2 FNYEAQ, per germline. The length of the CDR3 is 16 residues. CDR3 in amino acids: CASSPRGTSGTDTQYF. CDR3 DNA sequence: TGTGCCAGCAGCCCTAGGGGGACTAGCGGTACAGATACGCAGTATTTT.

V is TRBV4-1 and J is TRBJ1-1; D is ambiguous. V lost 4 bases to trimming and J lost 0 bases, with 6 bases between them. The length of the CDR3 is 13 residues. Germline loops: CDR1 MGHRA, CDR2 YSYEKL. The CDR3 region has the DNA TGCGCCAGCAGCCCGAGTCTGAACACTGAAGCTTTCTTT. Protein sequence: CASSPSLNTEAFF.

This rearrangement joins TRBV10-3 to TRBJ1-2; D might be TRBD1 (6 bases). The V and J ends lost 3 bases and 3 bases respectively, with 8 bases between them. The CDR3 runs 13 residues. Per the germline V gene, CDR1 is ENHRY and CDR2 is SYGVKD. The CDR3 loop reads CAISDGTHYGYTF. CDR3 bases: TGTGCCATCAGTGACGGGACACACTATGGCTACACCTTC.

This chain connects TRBV5-1 to TRBJ2-5, with 7 bases fitting TRBD1. The CDR3 totals 14 residues. The junction had 4 bases not matched to a gene; V was cut back by 4 bases and J by 1 base. CDR1 is SGHRS and CDR2 is YFSETQ in the germline V gene. The chain's CDR3 is CASSKGATQETQYF. CDR3 bases: TGCGCCAGCAGCAAGGGGGCAACCCAAGAGACCCAGTACTTC.